This entry features one T cell receptor beta chain sequence. Its cognate antigen is unknown. Sequencing used immunoSEQ multiplex PCR; TCRdb keeps in-frame clones, though not all of them. The data contain tens of thousands of clones, about nine tenths of them singletons. This sample was taken from a study of T cell responses to AZD1222 COVID-19 vaccine. Study-level results: Scientists sampled the repertoires only once the peak T cell response had passed. Spike-specific TCR breadth and depth were elevated following two AZD1222 doses. AZD1222 recipients seropositive at baseline numbered only 5 or 6. Donors in the cohort were predominantly white British and more often female, and clonal diversity was possibly underestimated.

The clonotype comes from an adult in good health. Specimen: peripheral blood, collected on day 0 of AZD1222 vaccination.

The CDR3 bases are TGTGCCAGCAGCCAATTTAAGGGGCCGCTCGGATGGGACATTCAGTACTTC. It specifies CASSQFKGPLGWDIQYF. The chain couples TRBV16 to TRBJ2-4; D may be TRBD1 (5 bases). CDR3 length: 17 residues. Germline lookup yields CDR1 KGHSY and CDR2 FQNENV. The ends were cut back, 1 base at V and 8 bases at J, with 21 bases in the middle.